This T cell receptor (beta chain) was sequenced for a study of blood T cell repertoires in COVID-19. Turning to the study itself: There were acute and convalescent COVID-19 samples, and they came from the United States, Italy and Spain.

Sequencing used immunoSEQ multiplex PCR; TCRdb keeps in-frame clones, though not all of them. The top ten hold over 6% of the sample, which has fewer than 120,000 clones, approximately 67% seen once. The CDR3 is 11 amino acids. In germline, CDR1 is DFQATT, CDR2 SNEGSKA (reference sequence). V was trimmed by 3 bases and J by 3 bases, leaving 6 bases between them. The receptor was isolated from a woman aged 60 to 75 with acute or convalescent COVID-19. Sequences were obtained from peripheral blood. The rearrangement uses TRBV20-1 and TRBJ2-7, with D tentatively TRBD2 (5 bases). The DNA for the CDR3 is TGCAGTGCTAGCCGGGACTACGAGCAGTACTTC. It is translated as CSASRDYEQYF.